One and the same sample provided the 32 T cell receptor beta chains below, sequenced in a study of blood T cell repertoires in COVID-19. The table came from immunoSEQ multiplex PCR; TCRdb's copy has only in-frame clones and leaves some out. The sample includes 85,000 to 95,000 clones, approximately 89% of them seen just once. Sequences were obtained from peripheral blood. Receptors originate from a woman of 80 years or more with active COVID-19.

V usage is TRBV9 and J usage is TRBJ2-7, with D perhaps matching TRBD1 (6 bases). Trimming pared 4 bases from V and 2 bases from J, leaving 13 bases between. The germline V gene encodes CDR1 SGDLS and CDR2 YYNGEE. The CDR3 has 14 residues. In DNA form, the CDR3 reads TGTGCCAGCAGCCCCCGGGACAAGACCTACGAGCAGTACTTC. This gives the protein CASSPRDKTYEQYF.

The chain employs TRBV28 and TRBJ2-7; a weak D match, TRBD2 (5 bases). The CDR3 length is 13 residues. V was clipped by 6 bases and J by 3 bases, with 12 bases between them. Per the germline V gene, CDR1 is MDHEN and CDR2 is SYDVKM. Written as DNA, the CDR3 is TGTGCCAGCAGGGGCGGGCCAATCTACGAGCAGTACTTC. Protein product: CASRGGPIYEQYF.

This sequence joins TRBV7-9 and TRBJ2-5, with D maybe TRBD2 (6 bases). The CDR3 sequence is 15 residues long. Trimming removed 4 bases from V and 5 bases from J, with 17 bases in between. Germline assignment: CDR1 SEHNR and CDR2 FQNEAQ (reference sequence). CDR3 residues: CASSSDLPGRETQYF. The CDR3 region has the DNA TGTGCCAGCAGCTCGGACCTCCCAGGGAGGGAGACCCAGTACTTC. Variable domain in full (rest from reference TRBV7-9 and TRBJ2-5): DTGVSQNPRHKITKRGQNVTFRCDPISEHNRLYWYRQTLGQGPEFLTYFQNEAQLEKSRLLSDRFSAERPKGSFSTLEIQRTEQGDSAMYLCASSSDLPGRETQYFGPGTRLLVL.

The chain couples TRBV11-3 to TRBJ2-3, with 7 bases aligning to TRBD1. The V gene's germline CDR1 is SGHNT and CDR2 YENEEA. The junction had 3 bases not matched to a gene; V was cut back by 4 bases and J by 2 bases. The CDR3 length is 14 residues. This CDR3 reads CASSSRGITDTQYF. As DNA, the CDR3 is TGTGCCAGCAGCTCCAGGGGGATCACAGATACGCAGTATTTT.

The rearrangement links TRBV18 to TRBJ2-7; 7 bases fit TRBD1. Germline V gives CDR1 KGHSH, CDR2 LQKENI. CDR3 length: 12 amino acids. Trimming took 6 bases from V and 5 from J; bases not matched to a gene: 4. CDR3 coding DNA: TGTGCCAGCTCTCGACAGGGCGACGAGCAGTACTTC. It yields the protein CASSRQGDEQYF. Together with reference TRBV18 and TRBJ2-7, the CDR3 gives the full variable domain: NAGVMQNPRHLVRRRGQEARLRCSPMKGHSHVYWYRQLPEEGLKFMVYLQKENIIDESGMPKERFSAEFPKEGPSILRIQQVVRGDSAAYFCASSRQGDEQYFGPGTRLTVT.

The chain joins TRBV13 to TRBJ2-3; TRBD2 matches at 11 bases. The V and J ends lost 6 bases and 2 bases, in that order; junction bases with no gene match: 1. The CDR3 sequence is 14 residues long. CDR1 is PRHDT and CDR2 is FYEKMQ in the germline V gene (reference sequence). CDR3 bases: TGTGCCAGCAGTAGCGGGAGGGACACAGATACGCAGTATTTT. Its translation: CASSSGRDTDTQYF.

The chain combines TRBV7-9 with TRBJ2-3; TRBD2 might be the D (5 bases). CDR3 length: 15 amino acids. Trimming stripped 5 bases from V and 1 base from J, with 13 bases between. The germline CDR1 and CDR2 sequences are SEHNR and FQNEAQ (reference sequence). CDR3 protein: CASSQSRGRTDTQYF. The DNA of the CDR3 is TGTGCCAGCAGCCAAAGTCGGGGTCGCACAGATACGCAGTATTTT. Using reference TRBV7-9 and TRBJ2-3 for the parts outside the CDR3, the full variable domain is DTGVSQNPRHKITKRGQNVTFRCDPISEHNRLYWYRQTLGQGPEFLTYFQNEAQLEKSRLLSDRFSAERPKGSFSTLEIQRTEQGDSAMYLCASSQSRGRTDTQYFGPGTRLTVL.

The chain has TRBV3-1 (or the pseudogene TRBV3-2) and TRBJ2-2; TRBD2 aligns across 7 bases. CDR1 is LGHDT and CDR2 is YNNKEL in the germline V gene (reference sequence). This CDR3 comprises 13 residues. V gave up 10 bases and J gave up 5 bases; unmatched junction bases: 7. Here the CDR3 DNA reads TGTGCCACAGCGGGGATGGGAACCGGGGAGCTGTTTTTT. Translated: CATAGMGTGELFF.

The rearrangement uses TRBV6-2 or TRBV6-3 and TRBJ2-1; TRBD2 agrees at 8 bases. The germline gives CDR1 MNHEY, CDR2 SVGEGT. This CDR3 is 16 amino acids long. After removal of 5 bases from V and 2 bases from J, the junction contained 8 bases not matched to a gene. The CDR3 DNA is TGTGCCAGCAGTAACTTAGCGGGAACCCCCTACAATGAGCAGTTCTTC. Amino acid sequence: CASSNLAGTPYNEQFF.

This rearrangement joins TRBV6-2 or TRBV6-3 to TRBJ2-5; 11 nucleotides match TRBD2. The trim removed 4 bases at V and 2 bases at J, leaving 9 bases unmatched. Germline CDR1 MNHEY, CDR2 SVGEGT. The CDR3 is 17 amino acids. The CDR3 is CASSSGTSGRKQETQYF. DNA of the CDR3: TGTGCCAGCAGTTCCGGGACTAGCGGCCGTAAACAAGAGACCCAGTACTTC.

The V call is TRBV2, the J call TRBJ2-7; 8 bases match TRBD2. This CDR3 region has 13 residues. Germline CDR1 is SNHLY and CDR2 is FYNNEI. V lost 8 bases to trimming and J lost 9 bases; unmatched junction nucleotides: 12. This CDR3 is CASLLGLAGGQYF. DNA for the CDR3: TGTGCCAGCCTCCTTGGGCTAGCGGGTGGGCAGTACTTC.

The CDR3 region has the DNA TGTGCCAGTAGTAGACAGGCGAACACCGGGGAGCTGTTTTTT. Its translation: CASSRQANTGELFF. The chain carries TRBV19 and TRBJ2-2; tentative D call: TRBD1 (6 bases). Germline V CDR1 and CDR2: LNHDA, SQIVND (reference sequence). Trimming removed 4 bases from V and 0 bases from J, with 6 bases in between. The CDR3 runs to 14 residues.

This rearrangement joins TRBV5-4 to TRBJ2-7; 10 bases align to TRBD1. Germline assignment: CDR1 SGHNT and CDR2 YYREEE (reference sequence). With 2 bases clipped from V and 3 bases from J, the junction kept 2 bases outside the gene matches. The CDR3 has 14 amino acids. CDR3 sequence reads: CASSLGQGDYEQYF. The CDR3 nucleotides read TGTGCCAGCAGCTTAGGACAGGGGGACTACGAGCAGTACTTC.

The CDR3: CASSIENRATGELFF. CDR3 DNA: TGTGCCAGTAGTATAGAAAACAGGGCTACCGGGGAGCTGTTTTTT. This chain links TRBV19 with TRBJ2-2; weak D call: TRBD1 (6 bases). V was trimmed by 0 bases and J by 5 bases, leaving 10 bases between them. CDR1 is LNHDA and CDR2 is SQIVND in the germline V gene (reference sequence). The CDR3 extends over 15 amino acids.

CDR3 bases: TGTGCCAGCAGCTTAGGGACAGGGACGGGGGGTCAGCCCCAGCATTTT. It translates to CASSLGTGTGGQPQHF. The chain couples TRBV7-2 to TRBJ1-5, with 8 bases fitting TRBD1. J was trimmed by 6 bases and V by 1 base; bases with no gene match: 8. Germline V gene lookup returns CDR1 SGHTA and CDR2 FQGNSA. The CDR3 runs to 16 residues.

This chain uses TRBV10-3 with TRBJ2-1; 10 bases fit TRBD2. Germline V lookup: CDR1 ENHRY, CDR2 SYGVKD. This CDR3 region has 15 residues. The junction had 7 bases not matched to a gene; V was cut back by 2 bases and J by 9 bases. This CDR3 is CAISETSGIGSEQFF. The CDR3 DNA follows: TGTGCCATCAGTGAGACTAGCGGGATTGGGAGTGAGCAGTTCTTC.

The V and J genes are TRBV6-5 and TRBJ1-2; D perhaps matches TRBD1 (6 bases). V was cut by 3 bases and J by 7 bases, with 12 bases left in between. The CDR3 consists of 13 residues. The germline V gene encodes CDR1 MNHEY and CDR2 SVGAGI. CDR3 sequence reads: CASSYQGSLGYTF. The CDR3 DNA sequence: TGTGCCAGCAGTTATCAGGGGTCTCTTGGCTACACCTTC.

The chain couples TRBV11-2 to TRBJ2-3; no clear D gene. Trimming left V 3 bases short and J 0 bases short, with 10 bases between. This CDR3 is 15 amino acids long. Germline V lookup: CDR1 SGHAT, CDR2 FQNNGV. The CDR3 coding sequence is TGTGCCAGCAGCTTCCTAGGTAGTAGCACAGATACGCAGTATTTT. This codes for CASSFLGSSTDTQYF.

The chain carries TRBV7-9 and TRBJ2-6; weak D call: TRBD1 (7 bases). The V end lost 5 bases, the J end lost 1 base, and 12 bases lay between the germline ends. The CDR3 extends over 16 amino acids. The germline V gene encodes CDR1 SEHNR and CDR2 FQNEAQ (reference sequence). In nucleotides, the CDR3 is TGTGCCAGCAGCCAGGGGGGAATTTCTGGGGCCAACGTCCTGACTTTC. Protein product: CASSQGGISGANVLTF. Looking up the rest from reference TRBV7-9 and TRBJ2-6 gives the full variable domain: DTGVSQNPRHKITKRGQNVTFRCDPISEHNRLYWYRQTLGQGPEFLTYFQNEAQLEKSRLLSDRFSAERPKGSFSTLEIQRTEQGDSAMYLCASSQGGISGANVLTFGAGSRLTVL.

The chain combines TRBV27 with TRBJ2-7; D might be TRBD2 (7 bases). The CDR3 covers 15 residues. Germline V gene data show CDR1 as MNHEY and CDR2 as SMNVEV (reference sequence). V shed 6 bases and J shed 2 bases, with 17 bases lying between them. The CDR3 DNA follows: TGTGCCAGCAGGCAAGGAGGGGGGAGGGCCTACGAGCAGTACTTC. This encodes CASRQGGGRAYEQYF.

This clone appeared a few times. V usage is TRBV19 and J usage is TRBJ2-7, with TRBD2 matching 9 bases. The V and J ends lost 4 bases and 0 bases, in that order; junction bases with no gene match: 7. The germline CDR1 and CDR2 sequences are LNHDA and SQIVND (reference sequence). CDR3 length: 16 amino acids. The CDR3 spells CASSTSGVGSSYEQYF. The CDR3, as DNA: TGTGCCAGTAGTACTAGCGGGGTGGGCAGCTCCTACGAGCAGTACTTC.

In its sample, this clone was seen once. The V gene is TRBV12-5, the J gene TRBJ2-1; tentative D call: TRBD1 (5 bases). Deletions cut 7 bases from V and 4 bases from J, with 11 bases between. The CDR3 runs 13 residues. Germline V lookup: CDR1 LGHNT, CDR2 FRNRAP. The CDR3 reads CASALTDYNEQFF. In DNA, the CDR3 is TGTGCTAGTGCCCTGACAGATTACAATGAGCAGTTCTTC.

This sequence joins TRBV6-4 and TRBJ1-2; D is ambiguous. Germline values: CDR1 MRHNA, CDR2 SNTAGT. The CDR3 contains 13 residues. The V end was cut by 2 bases, the J end by 8 bases, with 12 bases between. CDR3 sequence reads: CASSDSVGGGYTF. The CDR3 nucleotides read TGTGCCAGCAGTGACAGTGTGGGAGGGGGCTACACCTTC.

This chain joins TRBV6-5 and TRBJ2-5; D remains unclear. The V gene's germline CDR1 is MNHEY and CDR2 SVGAGI. This CDR3 has 13 residues. Trimming removed 7 bases from V and 1 base from J, with 10 bases in between. The CDR3: CASTAQPQETQYF. DNA of the CDR3: TGTGCCAGCACGGCACAGCCCCAAGAGACCCAGTACTTC.

The chain employs TRBV27 and TRBJ2-5; 8 nucleotides agree with TRBD1. The V gene's germline CDR1 is MNHEY and CDR2 SMNVEV (reference sequence). The CDR3 consists of 15 residues. Trimming at V came to 5 bases and at J to 1 base, leaving 6 bases not matched to a gene. The CDR3 DNA reads TGTGCCAGCAGTCTAATTACAGGGGGCCAAGAGACCCAGTACTTC. It yields the protein CASSLITGGQETQYF.

The V call is TRBV6-5, the J call TRBJ2-2, with D maybe TRBD1 (5 bases). Trimming left V 2 bases short and J 5 bases short, with 9 bases between. The germline V gene encodes CDR1 MNHEY and CDR2 SVGAGI. CDR3 size: 14 residues. The CDR3 DNA reads TGTGCCAGCAGTTACGGACACACGACCGGGGAGCTGTTTTTT. Translating it yields CASSYGHTTGELFF.

This clone has just one count. V is TRBV19 and J is TRBJ1-4; D perhaps matches TRBD1 (5 bases). The CDR3 is made up of 15 amino acids. CDR1 is LNHDA, CDR2 SQIVND, per germline (reference sequence). V was shortened by 5 bases and J by 6 bases, with 16 bases between the two germline ends. CDR3 protein: CASSRTQGGYEKLFF. In DNA form, the CDR3 reads TGTGCCAGTAGTCGTACCCAGGGAGGCTATGAAAAACTGTTTTTT.

V is TRBV19 and J is TRBJ2-7, with D maybe TRBD1 (5 bases). This CDR3 spans 14 amino acids. The ends were cut back, 5 bases at V and 2 bases at J, with 13 bases in the middle. Germline loops: CDR1 LNHDA, CDR2 SQIVND (reference sequence). For the CDR3, the DNA is TGTGCCAGTAGTCCGCAGGGTATCACCTACGAGCAGTACTTC. This sequence encodes CASSPQGITYEQYF.

The chain joins TRBV24-1 to TRBJ2-3, with 7 positions matching TRBD2. From germline, CDR1 is KGHDR and CDR2 SFDVKD. This CDR3 has 15 residues. The trim removed 5 bases at V and 6 bases at J, leaving 10 bases unmatched. CDR3 nucleotide sequence: TGTGCCACCAGTGGTACTAGCGAGAATTTGGATACGCAGTATTTT. This translates into CATSGTSENLDTQYF.

The CDR3 protein is CASSTITGTNNQPQHF. The DNA for the CDR3 is TGTGCCAGTAGTACGATTACCGGGACAAATAATCAGCCCCAGCATTTT. The V and J genes are TRBV19 and TRBJ1-5; possible D gene TRBD1, 6 bases. The ends were cut back, 4 bases at V and 4 bases at J, with 17 bases in the middle. This CDR3 contains 16 residues. CDR1 and CDR2 from the germline V gene are LNHDA and SQIVND (reference sequence).

A single count supports this clone. The V gene is TRBV5-1, the J gene TRBJ2-3; 10 bases fit TRBD2. The CDR3 has 15 amino acids. Germline V lookup: CDR1 SGHRS, CDR2 YFSETQ. V shed 1 base and J 1 base; nucleotides not matched to a gene: 0. CDR3 sequence reads: CASSLTSGGTDTQYF. CDR3 in DNA: TGCGCCAGCAGCTTGACTAGCGGGGGCACAGATACGCAGTATTTT.

The V and J genes are TRBV18 and TRBJ2-5, with D perhaps matching TRBD1 (6 bases). Germline lookup yields CDR1 KGHSH and CDR2 LQKENI. V gave up 2 bases and J gave up 5 bases, with 12 bases separating them. This CDR3 has 14 residues. CDR3 region: CASSPMDSRETQYF. The CDR3 bases are TGTGCCAGCTCACCAATGGACAGCCGGGAGACCCAGTACTTC.